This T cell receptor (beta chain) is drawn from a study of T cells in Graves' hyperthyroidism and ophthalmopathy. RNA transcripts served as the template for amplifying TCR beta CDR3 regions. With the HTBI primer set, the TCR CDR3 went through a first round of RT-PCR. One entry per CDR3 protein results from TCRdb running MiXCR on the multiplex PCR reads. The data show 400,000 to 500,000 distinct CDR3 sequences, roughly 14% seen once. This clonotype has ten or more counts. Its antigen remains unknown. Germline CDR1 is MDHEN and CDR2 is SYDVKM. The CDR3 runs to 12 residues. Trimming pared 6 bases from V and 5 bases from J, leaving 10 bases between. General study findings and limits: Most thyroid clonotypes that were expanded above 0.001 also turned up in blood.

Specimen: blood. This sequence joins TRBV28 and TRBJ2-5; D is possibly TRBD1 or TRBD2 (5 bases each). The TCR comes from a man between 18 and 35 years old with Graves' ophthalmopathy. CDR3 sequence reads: CASRLGAETQYF. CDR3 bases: TGTGCCAGCAGACTAGGGGCGGAGACCCAGTACTTC.